These T cell receptor beta chains were read from a single sample in a study of monozygotic twins with inflammatory bowel disease. From the 5' RACE reads, TCRdb lists one entry per CDR3 protein and no DNA. The sample includes about 160,000 distinct CDR3 sequences. The source material was blood. The receptors were gathered from a human donor with ulcerative colitis or Crohn's disease, or a healthy co-twin of an affected twin (not recorded which). Both conserved end residues are part of each CDR3.

TRBV20-1,TRBJ2-1,CSANIGRVNEQFF
TRBV10-3,TRBJ2-3,CAISSGDITDTQYF
TRBV10-3,TRBJ2-1,CAISKTSYNEQFF
TRBV11-2,TRBJ2-1,CASSLGTSGFHYNEQFF
TRBV5-1,TRBJ2-1,CASSTELAGVGNEQFF
TRBV25-1,TRBJ2-1,CASSKGLGGLFRFNEQFF
TRBV10-3,TRBJ2-6,CAIDSGANVLTF
TRBV5-1,TRBJ2-3,CASRQTDTQYF
TRBV12-3/TRBV12-4,TRBJ2-1,CASRTGTSGPFYNEQFF
TRBV6-6,TRBJ2-5,CASSPGSGETQYF
TRBV7-6,TRBJ2-2,CASSLVGGTGLTTGELFF
TRBV24-1,TRBJ2-1,CATSDFTSGRGEQFF
TRBV27,TRBJ2-1,CASSLLGTSMHEQFF
TRBV5-1,TRBJ1-6,CASSLGGGENSPLHF
TRBV7-9,TRBJ2-1,CASSPPGQEQFF
TRBV2,TRBJ2-7,CASRGTTTYEQYF
TRBV18,TRBJ1-2,CASSPGTGPYGYTF
TRBV7-2,TRBJ1-1,CASSPTVRGPKTEAFF
TRBV11-3,TRBJ1-1,CASSPTQGNTEAFF
TRBV20-1,TRBJ1-6,CGATGPWQGDSPLHF
TRBV20-1,TRBJ1-6,CSARPTGGGNSPLHF
TRBV5-1,TRBJ1-3,CASSFRQGGGNTIYF
TRBV20-1,TRBJ2-7,CSARRDLRAYEQYF
TRBV19,TRBJ2-3,CASSIDEIITHRSTDTQYF
TRBV27,TRBJ2-7,CASSKLAGNVHEQYF
TRBV12-3/TRBV12-4,TRBJ1-4,CASSLIRFEKLFF
TRBV6-1,TRBJ1-2,CASSESGRTYGYTF
TRBV9,TRBJ2-6,CASSGNSGSGANVLTF
TRBV20-1,TRBJ1-1,CSAPRGSNTEAFF
TRBV7-6,TRBJ2-3,CASSWREVGTDTQYF
TRBV28,TRBJ1-3,CASSFSPGAGNTIYF
TRBV6-1,TRBJ1-2,CASSTSGTGGRGYTF
TRBV5-1,TRBJ1-2,CASSLEASLYGYTF
TRBV7-3,TRBJ2-3,CASSPQTSGRFTDTQYF
TRBV5-1,TRBJ1-1,CASSQGGRTEAFF
TRBV5-5,TRBJ2-1,CASSPSDLYNEQFF
TRBV10-3,TRBJ1-4,CAIRTDLTNEKLFF
TRBV29-1,TRBJ2-7,CSVEDRGRNEQYF
TRBV19,TRBJ1-5,CASSDLRNQPQHF
TRBV6-5,TRBJ1-4,CASSYAAYNEKLFF
TRBV6-4,TRBJ2-4,CASSGGPENMQYF
TRBV7-3,TRBJ2-1,CASSLAWGNEQFF
TRBV7-6,TRBJ2-1,CASSLEQYEQFF
TRBV5-4,TRBJ2-3,CASSLGNRDTQYF
TRBV12-2,TRBJ1-2,CASRSPQGSSYGYTF
TRBV5-1,TRBJ2-1,CATDQPGGFNEQFF
TRBV6-2/TRBV6-3,TRBJ1-6,CASSQGNPLHF
TRBV5-1,TRBJ1-6,CASSLEGQTNSPLHF